This paragraph reports one TCR beta chain. No cognate antigen has been identified for it. Base qualities were left out, and no much larger clone turns up one base away. This sample is drawn from a study of control samples from healthy donors and cancer patients (TCRdb year 2020). The library was prepared using the immunoSEQ multiplex PCR assay. This is the immuneACCESS table as TCRdb keeps it, with only in-frame sequences that have V and J called. A part of the clones is gone; compared with another copy, unresolved V genes explain less than half, and the rest is unexplained. The sample table records roughly 76,000 clones; 80% to 95% of these occur just once. 0.95% to 1.5% of the sample belongs to the ten largest clones. Taken from the germline V gene (reference sequence), the CDR1 and CDR2 loops are LNHDA and SQIVND. Including cysteine and phenylalanine, the CDR3 has 14 amino acids. This entry keeps only the CDR3 DNA: 42 bases, framed from base 1. V sheds 7 bases and J sheds 0 bases, leaving 11 bases between their ends.

The chain employs TRBV19 and TRBJ2-3; the D segment cannot be called with confidence. This receptor was obtained from a woman aged 40 to 50 with lung cancer. The sequenced material came from PBMCs. In nucleotides, the sequence is TGTGCCAGTAAGACGGACGCTAGCACAGATACGCAGTATTTT. Protein translation: CASKTDASTDTQYF.